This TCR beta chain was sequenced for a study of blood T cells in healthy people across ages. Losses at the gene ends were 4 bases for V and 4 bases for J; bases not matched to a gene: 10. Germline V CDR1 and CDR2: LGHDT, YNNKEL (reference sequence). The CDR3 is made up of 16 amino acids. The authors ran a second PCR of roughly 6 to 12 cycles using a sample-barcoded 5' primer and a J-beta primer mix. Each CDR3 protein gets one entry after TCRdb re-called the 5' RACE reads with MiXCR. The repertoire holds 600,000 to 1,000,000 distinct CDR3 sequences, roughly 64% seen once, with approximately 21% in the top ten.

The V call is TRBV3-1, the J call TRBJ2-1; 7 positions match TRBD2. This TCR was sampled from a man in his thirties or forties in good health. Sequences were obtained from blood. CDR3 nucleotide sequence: TGTGCCAGCAGCCCCCGACTAGCAGATTATTACAATGAGCAGTTCTTC. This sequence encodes CASSPRLADYYNEQFF.